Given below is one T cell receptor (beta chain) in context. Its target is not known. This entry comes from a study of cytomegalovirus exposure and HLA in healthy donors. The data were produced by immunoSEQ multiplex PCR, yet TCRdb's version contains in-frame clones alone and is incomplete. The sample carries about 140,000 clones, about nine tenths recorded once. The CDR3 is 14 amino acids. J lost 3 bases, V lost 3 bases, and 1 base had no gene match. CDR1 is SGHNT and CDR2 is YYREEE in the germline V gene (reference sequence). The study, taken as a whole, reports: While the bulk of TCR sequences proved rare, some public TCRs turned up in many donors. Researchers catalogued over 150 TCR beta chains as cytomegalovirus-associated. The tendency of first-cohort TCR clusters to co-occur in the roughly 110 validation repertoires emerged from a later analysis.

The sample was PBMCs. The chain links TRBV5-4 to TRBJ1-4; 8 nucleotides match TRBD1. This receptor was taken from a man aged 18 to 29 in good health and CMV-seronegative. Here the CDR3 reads CASSSGQANEKLFF. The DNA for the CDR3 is TGTGCCAGCAGCTCGGGACAGGCTAATGAAAAACTGTTTTTT.